Given below is one T cell receptor beta chain in context. As every portion of the isolated RNA was reverse transcribed, the sequencing read expressed TCRB transcripts. This table comes from immunoSEQ multiplex PCR, and its TCRdb copy is limited to in-frame clones, with some not included. Of 120,000 to 150,000 clones detected, roughly 48% appear once; the ten largest clones hold roughly 0.4%. These data originate in a study of beta chain features in type 1 diabetes. This receptor was taken from a man in his late teens or twenties in good health. Sequences were obtained from Tregs from blood.

The CDR3 bases are TGCGCCAGCAGTCACCGGGACAGGGTGTCAGATACGCAGTATTTT. This sequence encodes CASSHRDRVSDTQYF. The chain uses TRBV23-1 and TRBJ2-3; the match to TRBD1 covers 9 bases. TRBV23-1 is known as an ORF, though its function is uncertain. The CDR3 contains 15 residues. V trimming: 3 bases; J trimming: 4 bases; junction bases outside the gene matches: 5.